This T cell receptor (beta chain) was obtained from a study of PD-1 blockade in classical Hodgkin lymphoma (dated by TCRdb to 2018 to 2021). Context from the whole study: Nivolumab dosing was 3 mg/kg intravenously every 2 weeks, continuing until either disease progression or unacceptable toxicity. The study used CyTOF and TCR beta sequencing to define a peripheral blood immune signature of response to PD-1 blockade in classical Hodgkin lymphoma.

The Qiagen DNeasy kit was used to extract genomic DNA from unsorted PBMCs and from the negatively selected CD4+ and CD8+ fractions. Using primers that anneal to V and J segments, immunoSEQ multiplex PCR amplified the TCR beta CDR3 regions. A synthetic immune receptor repertoire was used to minimize amplification bias, and any residual bias was removed computationally once sequencing was done. In the source study's methods: Repertoire diversity was quantified as the Shannon entropy index using custom Python scripts. Unsorted, CD4+ and CD8+ repertoires were analyzed separately, except in combined analyses where CD4+ and CD8+ sequences were merged in silico. A clone counted as expanded when the clone's frequency after treatment rose at least 2-fold relative to C1D1, and clones undetected at baseline were given a pseudocount of 0.5. Clones with 0 or 1 copy at C1D1 were defined as singleton clones, while clones with 2 or more copies were defined as non-singleton clones. Clones expanded in unsorted samples were assigned a CD4+, CD8+ or unknown annotation through matching of protein sequences in sorted samples from the same patient. Diversity changes from C1D1 to C4D1 were tested in paired samples using Wilcoxon tests. In TCRdb, the immuneACCESS table is reduced to in-frame sequences with V and J assigned. These tables do not hold every clone; where another copy was compared, an unresolved V gene accounts for under half, and the others remain unexplained. The DNA was the basis for D and trimming; V, J and clone size are from that table. A total of about 6,000 clones appear in this sample, under 65% of them only once. Of the sample, roughly 15% falls within the top ten clones.

The time point label on this specimen signifies: cycle 1 day 1 (C1D1), immediately before nivolumab initiation. Every trial patient had relapsed after autologous stem cell transplantation, and cohorts A, B and C differed in prior brentuximab vedotin exposure. Magnetic negative selection with a Miltenyi CD8+ T cell isolation kit was used to purify CD8+ T cells from thawed PBMCs. The trial cohort was composed of under 70 patients with relapsed/refractory classical Hodgkin lymphoma, for whom complete response, partial response or progressive disease was recorded as best overall response. Trial patients were treated with single-agent nivolumab in the multi-cohort phase II CheckMate 205 trial. Best overall response was determined by an independent review committee according to the 2007 International Working Group response criteria. Trial PBMCs were obtained immediately prior to nivolumab initiation (C1D1) and on therapy at cycle 2 day 1 and cycle 4 day 1. After peripheral blood was drawn into 8 mL Vacutainer Cell Preparation Tubes, PBMCs were isolated by centrifugation and then cryopreserved. Purified CD4+ and CD8+ fractions were prepared only for cases where an additional PBMC sample was available. Magnetically labelled cells were removed on LS columns in a quadroMACS separator, and the flow-through was retained as the purified fraction.

Broader findings and caveats from the paper: The study covered only a single clinical trial cohort, and the causes of the repertoire differences, possibly disease activity or prior therapy, were still not defined. A significant rise by C4D1 was seen in CD4+ but not CD8+ TCR diversity (p=0.0027 vs p=0.16), with the rise being most apparent in complete responders (p=0.02). Patients starting nivolumab less than 1 year after ASCT had lower diversity and were excluded from later analyses to avoid confounding by immune reconstitution. Baseline TCR diversity was reported to be lower in newly diagnosed patients than in healthy donors, and even lower in relapsed/refractory patients. Baseline diversity similar to that of newly diagnosed patients was observed in trial patients achieving complete response, whereas significantly lower diversity was observed in partial responders and progressors.

The germline V gene (reference sequence) supplies CDR1 MNHEY and CDR2 SMNVEV. V is shortened by 0 bases, J by 5 bases, and the region joining them spans 16 bases. The CDR3 goes from the cysteine to the phenylalanine over 16 residues. Only the CDR3 part of the read is kept: 48 bases, read in frame from the first base. Regarding this clone: Its antigen remains unidentified. Per-base quality was not reported, and no clone a single base away is much larger than it.

The TCR sequence derives from a human donor with classical Hodgkin lymphoma. This sample comprised CD8+ T cells from blood, obtained at baseline. Rearrangement joined TRBV27 to TRBJ1-2; D gene: possibly TRBD1, on 6 matching bases. The CDR3 region has the sequence CASSLSPPGRGYGYTF. The DNA sequence is given as TGTGCCAGCAGTTTATCCCCCCCGGGCAGGGGATATGGCTACACCTTC.